The 9 T cell receptor beta chains in this list originate from one sample, sequenced in a study of T cells in Graves' hyperthyroidism and ophthalmopathy. TCR beta CDR3 region amplification was performed from RNA transcripts. HTBI primers were the set used in a first-round RT-PCR of the TCR CDR3. TCRdb reprocessed the multiplex PCR reads via MiXCR and lists one record per CDR3 protein. The data show approximately 58,000 distinct CDR3 sequences, around 48% seen once. The sample comprised blood. The receptors derive from a woman in her thirties with Graves' ophthalmopathy.

This clonotype has more than one count but fewer than ten. A read error is possible here, since a much larger clone lies one base away. The chain couples TRBV9 to TRBJ2-7; D might be TRBD1 or TRBD2, each matching 6 bases. CDR1 and CDR2 from the germline V gene are SGDLS and YYNGEE. V lost 4 bases to trimming and J lost 2 bases, with 19 bases between them. This CDR3 spans 16 amino acids. The chain's CDR3 is CASSTPWQGTAYEQYF. CDR3 in DNA: TGTGCCAGCAGCACCCCTTGGCAGGGGACTGCCTACGAGCAGTACTTC. The complete variable domain, with remaining parts taken from reference TRBV9 and TRBJ2-7, reads DSGVTQTPKHLITATGQRVTLRCSPRSGDLSVYWYQQSLDQGLQFLIQYYNGEERAKGNILERFSAQQFPDLHSELNLSSLELGDSALYFCASSTPWQGTAYEQYFGPGTRLTVT.

V usage is TRBV7-9 and J usage is TRBJ1-2, with TRBD1 identical over 11 bases. Germline V gene lookup returns CDR1 SEHNR and CDR2 FQNEAQ (reference sequence). The CDR3 contains 15 residues. V shed 5 bases and J 5 bases; nucleotides not matched to a gene: 7. The DNA for the CDR3 is TGTGCCAGCAGCCACCGGACAGGGGGCGCATATGGCTACACCTTC. Protein sequence: CASSHRTGGAYGYTF.

In its sample, this clonotype is medium-sized. The chain couples TRBV10-2 to TRBJ1-5; D gene uncertain. Trimming cost V 2 bases and J 6 bases, with 8 bases left between them. CDR1 and CDR2 from the germline V gene are WSHSY and SAAADI. The CDR3 has 13 amino acids. The CDR3 here is CASSEGYSQPQHF. In DNA form, the CDR3 reads TGCGCCAGCAGTGAGGGTTACAGTCAGCCCCAGCATTTT.

In its sample, this clonotype was seen many times. The chain carries TRBV28 and TRBJ2-5; 9 bases match TRBD2. Germline-derived CDR1 and CDR2 are MDHEN and SYDVKM. The CDR3 extends over 15 amino acids. The J segment lost 5 bases and the V segment lost 6 bases, leaving 10 bases of the junction unmatched. For the CDR3, the DNA is TGTGCCAGCAGCTCGAGGGTAGCGGGAGTTGAGACCCAGTACTTC. Encoded protein: CASSSRVAGVETQYF.

In regard to this clonotype: No conserved phenylalanine or tryptophan ends this CDR3, so it is likely a read error. Because the CDR3's place on the DNA is in doubt, the DNA is left out and the CDR3 is given as listed by TCRdb. The chain is built from TRBV6-4 and TRBJ2-6; the table's D call TRBD1 went unverified against the DNA. Germline CDR1 reads MRHNA; CDR2 reads SNTAGT. The CDR3 has 13 residues if both end residues are counted. The CDR3 loop reads CASSDSPGRLVNT.

The chain has TRBV7-8 and TRBJ2-5; 9 nucleotides align to TRBD1. Trimming took 7 bases from V and 11 from J; bases not matched to a gene: 23. Germline V gene sequence: CDR1 SGHVS, CDR2 FQNEAQ. The CDR3 has 17 amino acids. This CDR3 reads CASIPGNTGTGTDTQYF. CDR3 sequence (DNA): TGTGCCAGCATCCCGGGGAACACCGGGACAGGGACAGATACGCAGTACTTC.

This clonotype has at least ten counts. The chain couples TRBV11-2 to TRBJ1-2; D gene uncertain. The CDR3 contains 15 residues. V was pared by 0 bases and J by 0 bases, with 8 bases between. Germline-derived CDR1 and CDR2 are SGHAT and FQNNGV. The CDR3 loop is CASSLDGIANYGYTF. DNA for the CDR3: TGTGCCAGCAGCTTAGACGGAATCGCTAACTATGGCTACACCTTC.

This clonotype appeared many times. The chain carries TRBV4-1 and TRBJ2-7; either TRBD1 or TRBD2 may fit D (5 bases each). Germline CDR1 MGHRA, CDR2 YSYEKL. There are 16 residues in the CDR3. The V gene lost 2 bases and the J gene lost 0 bases, with 14 bases spanning the gap. CDR3 region: CASSQSRWGSSYEQYF. The CDR3 nucleotides are TGCGCCAGCAGCCAAAGCCGATGGGGGAGCTCCTACGAGCAGTACTTC.

V is TRBV7-9 and J is TRBJ2-7; TRBD2 matches at 13 bases. J lost 5 bases, V lost 5 bases, and 6 bases had no gene match. Germline loops: CDR1 SEHNR, CDR2 FQNEAQ (reference sequence). The CDR3 contains 15 residues. The CDR3 protein is CASSIRLAGGHEQYF. CDR3 bases: TGTGCCAGCAGCATCAGACTAGCGGGGGGACACGAGCAGTACTTC.